These 18 T cell receptor beta chains originate from one sample sequenced in a study of metastatic and nonmetastatic thyroid tumors. Each patient went into thyroid surgery without having received any treatment. TCRdb re-called the PCR reads via MiXCR. Of around 2,500 clones detected, roughly 24% appear once; the ten largest clones hold around a fifth. The material sequenced was adjacent normal tissue. All receptors derive from a male donor with papillary thyroid cancer or a benign thyroid nodule (not recorded which). Some clones in this sample may be carry-over from other donors' samples.

The chain recombines TRBV20-1 with TRBJ2-3; D is unresolved. V was pared by 2 bases and J by 1 base, with 13 bases between. The CDR3 totals 15 residues. The germline V gene encodes CDR1 DFQATT and CDR2 SNEGSKA (reference sequence). This CDR3 is CSARRRAQGTDTQYF. The CDR3 nucleotides are TGCAGTGCTAGACGTAGGGCCCAGGGCACAGATACGCAGTATTTT.

This clone appeared a few times. V and J are TRBV6-1 and TRBJ2-5; 11 positions agree with TRBD2. Looked up from germline, CDR1 is MNHNS and CDR2 is SASEGT. The V segment lost 11 bases and the J segment 2 bases; nucleotides outside the gene matches: 7. CDR3 length: 14 residues. DNA of the CDR3: TGTGCCGCTCGACTAGCGGGACATCAAGAGACCCAGTACTTC. Protein: CAARLAGHQETQYF.

By share, this clone counts as medium-sized. Other DNA sequences in the sample encode the same CDR3. This chain links TRBV7-9 with TRBJ2-1, with TRBD2 identical over 10 bases. The CDR3 length is 14 residues. The V gene end was trimmed by 6 bases and the J gene end by 9 bases; junction bases not matched to a gene: 8. Per germline, CDR1 SEHNR and CDR2 FQNEAQ (reference sequence). CDR3 nucleotide sequence: TGTGCCAGCAGTCCAGTTCTAGCGGGAGTTGAGCAGTTCTTC. Protein product: CASSPVLAGVEQFF.

This clone was observed a handful of times. The chain uses TRBV20-1 and TRBJ1-2; D not certain. Germline assignment: CDR1 DFQATT and CDR2 SNEGSKA (reference sequence). V was pared by 6 bases and J by 3 bases, with 11 bases between. The CDR3 has 12 amino acids. CDR3 protein: CSARPPDYGYTF. The CDR3 DNA reads TGCAGTGCCCGGCCGCCAGACTATGGCTACACCTTC.

The rearrangement links TRBV15 to TRBJ1-2; D gene unclear. V shed 0 bases and J shed 3 bases, with 11 bases lying between them. CDR3 length: 15 residues. Germline lookup yields CDR1 LNHNV and CDR2 YYDKDF (reference sequence). The CDR3, as DNA: TGTGCCACCAGCAGAGATGGTATTGGCCACTATGGCTACACCTTC. The encoded protein is CATSRDGIGHYGYTF.

V and J are TRBV20-1 and TRBJ1-2, with 7 positions matching TRBD1. The germline V gene encodes CDR1 DFQATT and CDR2 SNEGSKA (reference sequence). The CDR3 has 15 amino acids. V lost 5 bases and J lost 0; bases outside the gene matches: 9. CDR3 protein: CSALSKQGTNYGYTF. The DNA of the CDR3 is TGCAGTGCTCTGTCTAAACAGGGGACTAACTATGGCTACACCTTC.

This clone was seen once. CDR3 sequence reads: CASSPQGPFYEQYF. The CDR3 DNA follows: TGTGCCAGCAGCCCCCAGGGGCCCTTCTACGAGCAGTACTTC. The chain uses TRBV3-1 and TRBJ2-7; possibly TRBD1 for D (6 bases). CDR1 and CDR2 from the germline V gene are LGHDT and YNNKEL (reference sequence). With 4 bases removed from V and 3 bases from J, the gap between germline ends came to 13 bases. The length of the CDR3 is 14 residues.

The chain carries TRBV6-5 and TRBJ1-1; unclear D gene. There are 14 residues in the CDR3. Germline V gene sequence: CDR1 MNHEY, CDR2 SVGAGI. Deletions cut 2 bases from V and 5 bases from J, with 12 bases between. CDR3 DNA sequence: TGTGCCAGCAGTTACGTGGAGGGAAGAACTGAAGCTTTCTTT. Its translation is CASSYVEGRTEAFF.

In its sample, this clone was seen many times. This may be a read error, as it is one base from a much larger clone. The rearrangement links TRBV19 to TRBJ2-2; 7 bases line up with TRBD2. CDR3 length equals 15 residues. Germline CDR1 is LNHDA and CDR2 is SQIVND (reference sequence). CDR3 region: CASSITSANTGELVF. In DNA form, the CDR3 reads TGTGCCAGTAGTATAACTAGCGCAAACACCGGGGAGCTGGTTTTT.

This chain links TRBV7-9 with TRBJ2-7, with a weak D call TRBD1 (5 bases). Germline CDR1 reads SEHNR; CDR2 reads FQNEAQ (reference sequence). V was pared by 9 bases and J by 0 bases, with 15 bases between. This CDR3 has 14 amino acids. The CDR3 DNA reads as TGTGCCAGTGGCTGGGGCAGCAGCTCCTACGAGCAGTACTTC. Protein: CASGWGSSSYEQYF.

V and J are TRBV6-1 and TRBJ2-7; D call uncertain. There are 11 residues in the CDR3. Trimming removed 11 bases from V and 6 bases from J, with 14 bases in between. Germline V gene lookup returns CDR1 MNHNS and CDR2 SASEGT. CDR3 sequence reads: CAASFSPEQYF. As DNA, the CDR3 is TGTGCCGCCTCGTTCTCCCCCGAGCAGTACTTC.

This CDR3 is CSAVPGAGVQNEQYF. The CDR3 region has the DNA TGCAGTGCCGTGCCCGGGGCAGGGGTTCAGAACGAGCAGTACTTC. The chain recombines TRBV20-1 with TRBJ2-7; D might be TRBD1 (6 bases). This CDR3 is built from 15 residues. Germline CDR1 is DFQATT and CDR2 is SNEGSKA (reference sequence). The V and J ends lost 6 bases and 5 bases respectively, with 23 bases between them.

This clone ranks as medium-sized. The chain employs TRBV7-8 and TRBJ2-1; 9 bases are shared with TRBD2. Per germline, CDR1 SGHVS and CDR2 FQNEAQ. CDR3 length equals 14 residues. V gave up 5 bases and J gave up 5 bases; unmatched junction bases: 4. CDR3 nucleotides: TGTGCCAGCAGCCGGCTAGCGGGACACAATGAGCAGTTCTTC. Residues: CASSRLAGHNEQFF.

This clone was counted only a few times. This chain links TRBV12-3 or TRBV12-4 with TRBJ2-1; 8 nucleotides agree with TRBD2. The CDR3 length is 13 residues. Trimming cost V 3 bases and J 14 bases; bases outside gene matches: 9. The CDR3 is CASSFSGTRNKFF. Here the CDR3 DNA reads TGTGCCAGCAGTTTTTCCGGGACTAGGAATAAGTTCTTC.

This clone qualifies as large. The rearrangement links TRBV6-2 or TRBV6-3 to TRBJ2-7, with TRBD2 identical over 12 bases. Germline lookup yields CDR1 MNHEY and CDR2 SVGEGT. This CDR3 contains 14 residues. With V trimmed by 8 bases and J by 6 bases, 8 bases remained unmatched. Here the CDR3 reads CASRSSGRAGEQYF. The CDR3 bases are TGTGCCAGCCGTTCTAGCGGGAGGGCCGGCGAGCAGTACTTC.

This clone was seen a few times. This chain links TRBV6-1 with TRBJ1-6; D possibly corresponds to TRBD1 (5 bases). Trimming removed 6 bases at V and 8 bases at J, with 8 bases between. The germline V gene has CDR1 MNHNS and CDR2 SASEGT. This CDR3 region has 12 residues. CDR3 nucleotides: TGTGCCAGCAGCAGGGTCGATTCACCCCTCCACTTT. It specifies CASSRVDSPLHF.

The chain uses TRBV7-2 and TRBJ2-7; D is ambiguous. The CDR3 is 12 amino acids. The V gene lost 4 bases and the J gene lost 2 bases, with 6 bases spanning the gap. Germline CDR1 and CDR2: SGHTA and FQGNSA. The CDR3 region has the DNA TGTGCCAGCAGCTCTACGACCTACGAGCAGTACTTC. Translated: CASSSTTYEQYF.

This clone is categorized as large. The chain is built from TRBV12-3 or TRBV12-4 and TRBJ1-5; D gene unclear. There are 13 residues in the CDR3. V lost 5 bases and J 3 bases, leaving 8 bases between the germline ends. The CDR3, as DNA: TGTGCCAGCAGTAAAACCTACAATCAGCCCCAGCATTTT. Translated: CASSKTYNQPQHF.